The 25 T cell receptor beta chains presented below share a single source sample, sequenced in a study of T cell responses to AZD1222 COVID-19 vaccine. The protocol was immunoSEQ multiplex PCR, while the TCRdb copy is restricted to in-frame clones and leaves out a portion. The sample lists under 80,000 clones, 70% to 90% occurring once. This material consisted of peripheral blood, taken 28 days after the second AZD1222 dose. The receptors originated from an adult who received the AZD1222 COVID-19 vaccine.

This chain links TRBV4-2 with TRBJ2-1; the match to TRBD2 covers 10 bases. The germline CDR1 and CDR2 sequences are LGHNA and YNFKEQ. This CDR3 has 17 amino acids. Germline trimming cut 3 bases from V and 0 bases from J; bases unmatched to any gene: 5. The CDR3, as DNA: TGTGCCAGCAGCCAGGATAGCGGGAGGAGCTCCTACAATGAGCAGTTCTTC. This translates into CASSQDSGRSSYNEQFF.

The genes are TRBV3-1 (or the pseudogene TRBV3-2) and TRBJ2-3; the match to TRBD2 covers 13 bases. The CDR3 covers 16 residues. Germline CDR1 reads LGHDT; CDR2 reads YNNKEL (reference sequence). V was clipped by 4 bases and J by 5 bases; unmatched bases: 6. The CDR3 reads CASSLRTSGRKDTQYF. The CDR3 DNA is TGTGCCAGCAGCCTACGGACTAGCGGGAGAAAAGATACGCAGTATTTT.

This chain joins TRBV6-6 and TRBJ1-1; unclear D gene. Trimming took off 6 bases at V and 0 bases at J, with 17 bases between the two ends. The CDR3 runs 16 residues. The germline gives CDR1 MNHNY, CDR2 SVGAGI (reference sequence). In nucleotides, the CDR3 is TGTGCCAGCAGCCCTTTAGGAACCGAGATGAACACTGAAGCTTTCTTT. As protein: CASSPLGTEMNTEAFF.

The chain couples TRBV5-1 to TRBJ2-5; D might be TRBD1 (6 bases). The CDR3 loop spans 15 amino acids. Trimming removed 4 bases from V and 3 bases from J, with 16 bases in between. Germline V gene lookup returns CDR1 SGHRS and CDR2 YFSETQ. The CDR3 DNA reads TGCGCCAGCAGCGGGGGCACCATCTTTGAAGAGACCCAGTACTTC. Translating it yields CASSGGTIFEETQYF.

The chain is built from TRBV18 and TRBJ1-2, with TRBD1 identical over 7 bases. CDR1 is KGHSH, CDR2 LQKENI, per germline. The CDR3 spans 15 residues. V lost 0 bases, J lost 0 bases, and 1 base stayed unmatched. This chain's CDR3 is CASSPPTGPNYGYTF. DNA of the CDR3: TGTGCCAGCTCACCACCGACAGGGCCTAACTATGGCTACACCTTC.

The V call is TRBV14, the J call TRBJ2-5; a possible D gene is TRBD1 (5 bases). V was trimmed by 1 base and J by 4 bases, leaving 16 bases between them. The CDR3 is 16 residues long. In germline, CDR1 is SGHDN, CDR2 FVKESK. Written as DNA, the CDR3 is TGTGCCAGCAGCCAAGCCCGAAAGGGGTGGGGAGAGACCCAGTACTTC. Its translation: CASSQARKGWGETQYF.

The chain is built from TRBV7-3 and TRBJ1-3; 7 nucleotides line up with TRBD1. V lost 3 bases, J lost 4 bases, and 3 bases stayed unmatched. There are 14 residues in the CDR3. Germline V CDR1 and CDR2: SGHTA, FQGTGA. The CDR3 loop reads CASSLTGNGNTIYF. In DNA form, the CDR3 reads TGTGCCAGCAGCTTGACAGGGAACGGAAACACCATATATTTT.

The J gene is TRBJ2-1, the V gene TRBV2; no firm D call. The V and J ends lost 7 bases and 1 base respectively, with 11 bases between them. CDR3 length: 14 residues. Germline loops: CDR1 SNHLY, CDR2 FYNNEI. Written as DNA, the CDR3 is TGTGCCAGCACAGGCTTGGCGTCCTACAATGAGCAGTTCTTC. Its translation: CASTGLASYNEQFF.

The rearrangement joins TRBV3-1 (or the pseudogene TRBV3-2) to TRBJ2-3; perhaps TRBD1 as D (5 bases). V was cut by 0 bases and J by 0 bases, with 13 bases left in between. The CDR3 is made up of 17 amino acids. Looked up from germline, CDR1 is LGHDT and CDR2 is YNNKEL (reference sequence). This CDR3 reads CASSQDGQGLSTDTQYF. The CDR3 region has the DNA TGTGCCAGCAGCCAAGATGGGCAGGGCCTAAGCACAGATACGCAGTATTTT.

This chain connects TRBV20-1 to TRBJ2-7; D gene unclear. V was pared by 3 bases and J by 0 bases, with 6 bases between. The CDR3 spans 12 residues. CDR1 DFQATT and CDR2 SNEGSKA come from the germline V gene (reference sequence). The CDR3 bases are TGCAGTGCTAGTTACAACTCCTACGAGCAGTACTTC. Translating gives CSASYNSYEQYF.

The chain combines TRBV6-2 or TRBV6-3 with TRBJ1-2, with D unresolved. Trimming took off 1 base at V and 4 bases at J, with 13 bases between the two ends. Per the germline V gene, CDR1 is MNHEY and CDR2 is SVGEGT. This CDR3 has 15 residues. The CDR3 nucleotides are TGTGCCAGCAGTTACTTTGAAGGCCCCGTCTATGGCTACACCTTC. Its translation is CASSYFEGPVYGYTF.

In DNA, the CDR3 is TGCGCCAGCAGCTTGACGAGGGGTGAAGGCTCCTACGAGCAGTACTTC. Translation gives CASSLTRGEGSYEQYF. This rearrangement joins TRBV5-1 to TRBJ2-7, with D perhaps assigned TRBD1 or TRBD2 (5 bases each). CDR1 is SGHRS and CDR2 is YFSETQ in the germline V gene. This CDR3 comprises 16 residues. V was clipped by 1 base and J by 0 bases, with 14 bases between them.

CDR3 protein: CASSYGAGRTGELFF. DNA for the CDR3: TGTGCCAGCAGTTACGGGGCAGGGAGAACCGGGGAGCTGTTTTTT. The chain recombines TRBV6-2 or TRBV6-3 with TRBJ2-2; D tentatively reads TRBD1 or TRBD2 (5 bases each). The CDR3 is 15 residues long. V was pared by 2 bases and J by 5 bases, with 12 bases between. The germline gives CDR1 MNHEY, CDR2 SVGEGT.

This sequence joins TRBV6-4 and TRBJ2-1; TRBD2 might be the D (6 bases). This CDR3 spans 13 amino acids. V dropped 3 bases and J dropped 9 bases, with 12 bases sitting between them. Germline loops: CDR1 MRHNA, CDR2 SNTAGT. CDR3 coding DNA: TGTGCCAGCAGTGAGGGGGGAGTAGGTGAGCAGTTCTTC. Encoded protein: CASSEGGVGEQFF.

Comments on this clone: One junction end disagrees with the germline gene, perhaps due to a read error. The CDR3 region has the DNA TGTGCCAGCAGCTTGAGGGGGAGGGACCTTAACTTC. It specifies CASSLRGRDLNF. The chain carries TRBV7-3 and TRBJ1-2; TRBD1 might be the D (6 bases). Germline V CDR1 and CDR2: SGHTA, FQGTGA. The CDR3 covers 12 residues. The complete variable domain, with remaining parts taken from reference TRBV7-3 and TRBJ1-2, reads GAGVSQTPSNKVTEKGKYVELRCDPISGHTALYWYRQSLGQGPEFLIYFQGTGAADDSGLPNDRFFAVRPEGSVSTLKIQRTERGDSAVYLCASSLRGRDLNFGSGTRLTVV.

The V call is TRBV19, the J call TRBJ1-6; a possible D gene is TRBD1 (6 bases). This CDR3 spans 16 amino acids. Looked up from germline, CDR1 is LNHDA and CDR2 is SQIVND (reference sequence). Trimming removed 0 bases from V and 6 bases from J, with 12 bases in between. This CDR3 reads CASSIDRARGNSPLHF. In nucleotides, the CDR3 is TGTGCCAGTAGTATAGATCGAGCCAGGGGTAATTCACCCCTCCACTTT.

J is TRBJ1-1 and V is TRBV7-6, with unresolved D. The CDR3 extends over 13 amino acids. The V end was cut by 3 bases, the J end by 3 bases, with 8 bases between. Germline lookup yields CDR1 SGHVS and CDR2 FNYEAQ. The CDR3 region is CASSFQSYTEAFF. In nucleotides, the CDR3 is TGTGCCAGCAGCTTTCAGTCCTACACTGAAGCTTTCTTT.

The chain employs TRBV19 and TRBJ1-5, with D uncertain. The germline CDR1 and CDR2 sequences are LNHDA and SQIVND (reference sequence). V lost 2 bases and J lost 5, with 16 bases in between. There are 16 residues in the CDR3. CDR3 sequence reads: CASSIMMSLGDQPQHF. The DNA of the CDR3 is TGTGCCAGTAGTATAATGATGTCATTGGGTGATCAGCCCCAGCATTTT.

This clone was recorded only once. This chain uses TRBV9 with TRBJ1-2; TRBD1 agrees at 9 bases. Germline V gene sequence: CDR1 SGDLS, CDR2 YYNGEE. V lost 4 bases, J lost 5 bases, and 6 bases stayed unmatched. The CDR3 runs to 14 residues. The DNA of the CDR3 is TGTGCCAGCAGCCCGGGACAGGGTTGGTATGGCTACACCTTC. Encoded protein: CASSPGQGWYGYTF.

The J gene is TRBJ2-3, the V gene TRBV5-4; 7 bases are a match to TRBD2. The V gene end was trimmed by 1 base and the J gene end by 3 bases; junction bases not matched to a gene: 5. Germline assignment: CDR1 SGHNT and CDR2 YYREEE (reference sequence). CDR3 length equals 15 residues. The CDR3 sequence is CASSLYVGGTDTQYF. CDR3 bases: TGTGCCAGCAGCTTGTATGTGGGAGGGACAGATACGCAGTATTTT.

The genes are TRBV7-9 and TRBJ1-1; 8 nucleotides align to TRBD1. The V gene's germline CDR1 is SEHNR and CDR2 FQNEAQ (reference sequence). The CDR3 is made up of 14 amino acids. V gave up 4 bases and J gave up 3 bases; unmatched junction bases: 4. CDR3 amino acids: CASSSQGGYTEAFF. The DNA of the CDR3 is TGTGCCAGCAGCTCACAGGGGGGCTACACTGAAGCTTTCTTT.

This clone was recorded once. The rearrangement joins TRBV5-4 to TRBJ1-6, with a possible D match to TRBD1 (6 bases). From germline, CDR1 is SGHNT and CDR2 YYREEE (reference sequence). There are 16 residues in the CDR3. Trimming removed 0 bases at V and 7 bases at J, with 14 bases between. CDR3 DNA sequence: TGTGCCAGCAGCTTGGATAAACAGGGAAGGAATTCACCCCTCCACTTT. It translates to CASSLDKQGRNSPLHF.

The V gene is TRBV7-2, the J gene TRBJ2-1; D ambiguous. V was shortened by 6 bases and J by 4 bases, with 19 bases between the two germline ends. Germline V gene data show CDR1 as SGHTA and CDR2 as FQGNSA. The CDR3 is 16 residues long. CDR3 in DNA: TGTGCCAGCAGTTTCAAGTGGCAGGCGCAATACAATGAGCAGTTCTTC. The encoded protein is CASSFKWQAQYNEQFF.

The chain is built from TRBV5-1 and TRBJ1-2; TRBD1 matches at 10 bases. The CDR3 covers 13 residues. The germline gives CDR1 SGHRS, CDR2 YFSETQ. J was trimmed by 6 bases and V by 3 bases; bases with no gene match: 2. The DNA of the CDR3 is TGCGCCAGCAGCTGGACAGGGGGAGATGGCTACACCTTC. Protein: CASSWTGGDGYTF.

This clone is a singleton in its sample. V usage is TRBV3-1 (or the pseudogene TRBV3-2) and J usage is TRBJ1-1, with 8 bases identical to TRBD1. With 6 bases clipped from V and 0 bases from J, the junction kept 6 bases outside the gene matches. The CDR3 runs to 15 residues. Germline V gene sequence: CDR1 LGHDT, CDR2 YNNKEL (reference sequence). The CDR3 sequence is CASRPRGPMNTEAFF. The DNA for the CDR3 is TGTGCCAGCAGACCCAGGGGGCCCATGAACACTGAAGCTTTCTTT.